Each of the 2 T cell receptor beta chains below was sequenced from the same sample in a study of T-cell reconstitution after alpha-beta-depleted transplantation in children. For TCRbeta, the library was prepared with unique molecular identifiers. In TCRdb, the PCR reads were re-called with MiXCR into one record per CDR3 protein. The sample carries approximately 230,000 distinct CDR3 sequences, more than 20% recorded once. This specimen was PBMCs, mostly from graft donor cells, taken 360 days after TCRalphabeta/CD19-depleted stem cell transplant. The receptors were gathered from a female patient aged 2-9 years who had a stem cell transplant for congenital amegakaryocytic thrombocytopenia, so the T cells may come from the graft donor.

This clonotype was seen at least ten times. The chain employs TRBV28 and TRBJ2-7, with D unresolved. The CDR3 contains 11 residues. Germline CDR1 MDHEN, CDR2 SYDVKM. V lost 6 bases to trimming and J lost 3 bases, with 6 bases between them. This CDR3 reads CASSLYYEQYF. The CDR3 region has the DNA TGTGCCAGCAGCCTTTACTACGAGCAGTACTTC.

The rearrangement joins TRBV20-1 to TRBJ2-7; TRBD2 agrees at 9 bases. J gave up 1 base and V 3 bases, and 7 bases lay outside the gene matches. Germline V gene lookup returns CDR1 DFQATT and CDR2 SNEGSKA (reference sequence). CDR3 length: 15 amino acids. CDR3 sequence reads: CSASAAGGFSYEQYF. CDR3 bases: TGCAGTGCTAGCGCAGCGGGAGGATTTTCCTACGAGCAGTACTTC.